Shown below are 23 T cell receptor beta chains from a single sample sequenced in a study of a mutant IDH1 vaccine in newly diagnosed glioma. These receptors lack a known antigen. TCRdb's copy holds only in-frame clones and misses some; the assay was immunoSEQ multiplex PCR. The data show about 110,000 clones, 85% to 90% seen once. Noted time point: week 11, during vaccination. The vaccine gave 300 ug of a 20-mer mutant IDH1 peptide subcutaneously per dose. This material consisted of PBMCs, taken from a glioma patient whose treatment included an IDH1 peptide vaccine. The receptor source for this set is a woman in her fifties or sixties with glioma.

This rearrangement joins TRBV5-1 to TRBJ2-3; a weak D match, TRBD2 (5 bases). The CDR3 runs to 15 residues. With 0 bases removed from V and 3 bases from J, the gap between germline ends came to 11 bases. Germline V gives CDR1 SGHRS, CDR2 YFSETQ. The DNA for the CDR3 is TGCGCCAGCAGCTTGGGGACTCAGAGGACAGATACGCAGTATTTT. This codes for CASSLGTQRTDTQYF.

V and J are TRBV21-1 and TRBJ2-1. TRBV21-1 represents a pseudogene. The CDR3 is made up of 18 amino acids. The CDR3 is CASSSPSTDTPSYNEQFF. CDR3 DNA sequence: TGTGCCAGCAGCAGCCCCTCGACCGATACCCCCTCCTACAATGAGCAGTTCTTC.

This clone was picked up one time. The chain recombines TRBV11-2 with TRBJ2-7; D is unresolved. Germline loops: CDR1 SGHAT, CDR2 FQNNGV. Trimming cost V 8 bases and J 3 bases, with 14 bases left between them. This CDR3 is built from 13 residues. DNA of the CDR3: TGTGCCAGCGGTAGACACAACCTCTACGAGCAGTACTTC. Encoded protein: CASGRHNLYEQYF.

This chain links TRBV7-9 with TRBJ2-7, with TRBD2 as a possible D gene (6 bases). Trimming left V 5 bases short and J 2 bases short, with 16 bases between. Germline loops: CDR1 SEHNR, CDR2 FQNEAQ (reference sequence). This CDR3 spans 15 amino acids. The CDR3 nucleotides are TGTGCCAGCAGCCTAGGCGGGACTTTCACCTACGAGCAGTACTTC. Translating it yields CASSLGGTFTYEQYF.

The chain combines TRBV30 with TRBJ2-7; perhaps TRBD2 as D (5 bases). V lost 1 base and J 6 bases, leaving 7 bases between the germline ends. Germline V lookup: CDR1 GTSNPN, CDR2 SVGIG (reference sequence). This CDR3 contains 11 residues. The CDR3 DNA is TGTGCCTGGAGTGGAGGGTCCGAGCAGTACTTC. Its protein product is CAWSGGSEQYF. Complete variable domain (other parts from reference TRBV30 and TRBJ2-7): SQTIHQWPATLVQPVGSPLSLECTVEGTSNPNLYWYRQAAGRGLQLLFYSVGIGQISSEVPQNLSASRPQDRQFILSSKKLLLSDSGFYLCAWSGGSEQYFGPGTRLTVT.

V and J are TRBV27 and TRBJ1-5; unclear D gene. Trimming pared 3 bases from V and 9 bases from J, leaving 12 bases between. Germline-derived CDR1 and CDR2 are MNHEY and SMNVEV (reference sequence). CDR3 length: 13 residues. The CDR3: CASSFDGIGPQHF. In nucleotides, the CDR3 is TGTGCCAGCAGTTTCGATGGAATCGGGCCCCAGCATTTT.

This clone was observed a single time. The rearrangement uses TRBV30 and TRBJ2-2; 7 nucleotides align to TRBD1. The CDR3 sequence is 16 residues long. Germline trimming cut 0 bases from V and 1 base from J; bases unmatched to any gene: 5. Germline CDR1 is GTSNPN and CDR2 is SVGIG (reference sequence). For the CDR3, the DNA is TGTGCCTGGAGTGTCCCGGGACAGTTGAACACCGGGGAGCTGTTTTTT. It is translated as CAWSVPGQLNTGELFF.

This clone appeared once. In DNA form, the CDR3 reads TGTGCCAGCAGCTCACTTAGCGGGAGAATTTTCTACGAGCAGTACTTC. Residues: CASSSLSGRIFYEQYF. This chain connects TRBV11-2 to TRBJ2-7; 9 positions agree with TRBD2. There are 16 residues in the CDR3. From germline, CDR1 is SGHAT and CDR2 FQNNGV. V lost 4 bases to trimming and J lost 3 bases; unmatched junction nucleotides: 10.

The DNA for the CDR3 is TGTGCCAGTGCGGGCCAAGGCTCCTACGAGCAGTACTTC. Its protein product is CASAGQGSYEQYF. The chain carries TRBV27 and TRBJ2-7; a possible D gene is TRBD2 (5 bases). V was trimmed by 9 bases and J by 0 bases, leaving 12 bases between them. Per the germline V gene, CDR1 is MNHEY and CDR2 is SMNVEV (reference sequence). The CDR3 runs to 13 residues.

The chain employs TRBV28 and TRBJ1-5; 10 nucleotides align to TRBD1. Trimming took 7 bases from V and 0 from J; bases not matched to a gene: 9. The germline V gene has CDR1 MDHEN and CDR2 SYDVKM. This CDR3 is 17 amino acids long. CDR3 bases: TGTGCCAGCAATTCCGGGACAGGGGTTTATAGCAATCAGCCCCAGCATTTT. This sequence encodes CASNSGTGVYSNQPQHF.

The chain combines TRBV5-1 with TRBJ2-5; D is perhaps TRBD2 (6 bases). With 4 bases removed from V and 4 bases from J, the gap between germline ends came to 20 bases. Germline V gives CDR1 SGHRS, CDR2 YFSETQ. This CDR3 is 16 amino acids long. In DNA form, the CDR3 reads TGCGCCAGCAGCCCTGGGGCTAGCGAACCAGGAGAGACCCAGTACTTC. This sequence encodes CASSPGASEPGETQYF. The variable domain in full, with the rest retrieved from reference TRBV5-1 and TRBJ2-5, is KAGVTQTPRYLIKTRGQQVTLSCSPISGHRSVSWYQQTPGQGLQFLFEYFSETQRNKGNFPGRFSGRQFSNSRSEMNVSTLELGDSALYLCASSPGASEPGETQYFGPGTRLLVL.

The chain has TRBV10-3 and TRBJ2-7; 10 bases line up with TRBD1. The CDR3 has 13 residues. Germline V lookup: CDR1 ENHRY, CDR2 SYGVKD. Germline trimming cut 4 bases from V and 7 bases from J; bases unmatched to any gene: 4. The CDR3 sequence: CAISVGQGREQYF. The DNA of the CDR3 is TGTGCCATCAGTGTGGGACAGGGGAGGGAGCAGTACTTC.

This clone came up a few times. The V and J genes are TRBV7-6 and TRBJ1-5; 8 nucleotides agree with TRBD1. Germline-derived CDR1 and CDR2 are SGHVS and FNYEAQ. Trimming at V came to 5 bases and at J to 4 bases, leaving 4 bases not matched to a gene. The CDR3 sequence is 14 residues long. CDR3 nucleotide sequence: TGTGCCAGCAGCCCCGACAGGGGAAATCAGCCCCAGCATTTT. Translating gives CASSPDRGNQPQHF.

CDR3 residues: CSALPWGENYGYTF. As DNA, the CDR3 is TGCAGCGCCCTCCCGTGGGGGGAGAACTATGGCTACACCTTC. The chain employs TRBV29-1 and TRBJ1-2; a weak D match, TRBD1 (5 bases). Per germline, CDR1 SQVTM and CDR2 ANQGSEA. V was shortened by 7 bases and J by 2 bases, with 17 bases between the two germline ends. CDR3 length: 14 amino acids. Together with reference TRBV29-1 and TRBJ1-2, the CDR3 gives the full variable domain: SAVISQKPSRDICQRGTSLTIQCQVDSQVTMMFWYRQQPGQSLTLIATANQGSEATYESGFVIDKFPISRPNLTFSTLTVSNMSPEDSSIYLCSALPWGENYGYTFGSGTRLTVV.

The genes are TRBV5-4 and TRBJ1-1; tentative D call: TRBD1 (6 bases). V shed 0 bases and J shed 7 bases, with 16 bases lying between them. CDR1 is SGHNT and CDR2 is YYREEE in the germline V gene (reference sequence). The CDR3 totals 15 residues. DNA for the CDR3: TGTGCCAGCAGCTTGGCCCTACAGGGAGGGGATGAAGCTTTCTTT. Translating gives CASSLALQGGDEAFF.

This chain connects TRBV19 to TRBJ1-4, with a tentative D call TRBD1 (5 bases). Trimming shortened V by 6 bases and J by 8 bases, and 16 bases separated the two germline ends. The CDR3 has 14 amino acids. Germline loops: CDR1 LNHDA, CDR2 SQIVND (reference sequence). Written as DNA, the CDR3 is TGTGCCAGTAGAGAAACTGGGACCCGGGAAAAACTGTTTTTT. Translation gives CASRETGTREKLFF.

This clone has a single count. The chain employs TRBV27 and TRBJ2-6; D is ambiguous. CDR1 is MNHEY and CDR2 is SMNVEV in the germline V gene (reference sequence). CDR3 length: 13 amino acids. V gave up 5 bases and J gave up 4 bases, with 6 bases separating them. The CDR3: CASSPEGANVLTF. DNA of the CDR3: TGTGCCAGCAGTCCTGAGGGGGCCAACGTCCTGACTTTC.

This chain uses TRBV23-1 with TRBJ1-2; D unresolved. TRBV23-1 is an open reading frame whose function is uncertain. CDR3 length equals 17 residues. Trimming took 4 bases from V and 0 from J, leaving 18 bases between them. CDR3 loop: CASSPPLSVQSNYGYTF. The CDR3 nucleotides are TGCGCCAGCAGTCCCCCTCTGTCGGTGCAGTCTAACTATGGCTACACCTTC.

The chain is built from TRBV2 and TRBJ1-6; 7 bases fit TRBD1. The CDR3 runs 14 residues. Germline V gene data show CDR1 as SNHLY and CDR2 as FYNNEI. The V gene end was trimmed by 6 bases and the J gene end by 8 bases; junction bases not matched to a gene: 7. CDR3 sequence (DNA): TGTGCCAGCAGGGAGACAGGGTTTTATTCACCCCTCCACTTT. Protein: CASRETGFYSPLHF.

A remark on this clone: Different DNA sequences within this sample yield the same CDR3. V usage is TRBV7-2 and J usage is TRBJ2-3; D unclear. The CDR3 consists of 14 residues. The V end was cut by 0 bases, the J end by 0 bases, with 4 bases between. Germline V gene sequence: CDR1 SGHTA, CDR2 FQGNSA. CDR3 sequence: CASSLAGSTDTQYF. The CDR3 nucleotides read TGTGCCAGCAGCTTAGCTGGGAGCACAGATACGCAGTATTTT.

The genes are TRBV27 and TRBJ2-7, with D possibly called TRBD1 or TRBD2 (5 bases each). Trimming cost V 6 bases and J 4 bases, with 19 bases left between them. The CDR3 has 15 residues. Germline values: CDR1 MNHEY, CDR2 SMNVEV (reference sequence). CDR3 nucleotides: TGTGCCAGCAGCCCCGCCGGGACCCTTCCATACGAGCAGTACTTC. Amino acids: CASSPAGTLPYEQYF.

This clone was counted many times. This sequence joins TRBV7-9 and TRBJ1-2; no clear D. Trimming removed 0 bases at V and 0 bases at J, with 8 bases between. CDR1 SEHNR and CDR2 FQNEAQ come from the germline V gene (reference sequence). The CDR3 runs to 15 residues. This CDR3 reads CASSLAGNPNYGYTF. For the CDR3, the DNA is TGTGCCAGCAGCTTAGCAGGGAATCCTAACTATGGCTACACCTTC. Supplemented by reference TRBV7-9 and TRBJ1-2, the full variable domain reads DTGVSQNPRHKITKRGQNVTFRCDPISEHNRLYWYRQTLGQGPEFLTYFQNEAQLEKSRLLSDRFSAERPKGSFSTLEIQRTEQGDSAMYLCASSLAGNPNYGYTFGSGTRLTVV.

The gene calls are TRBV29-1 and TRBJ2-2; D is unresolved. The germline V and J ends were trimmed by 7 bases and 1 base, with 19 bases remaining between them. This CDR3 is 16 amino acids long. The germline gives CDR1 SQVTM, CDR2 ANQGSEA. CDR3 sequence: CSASGEVSGNTGELFF. As DNA, the CDR3 is TGCAGCGCCTCTGGCGAGGTCTCGGGGAACACCGGGGAGCTGTTTTTT.